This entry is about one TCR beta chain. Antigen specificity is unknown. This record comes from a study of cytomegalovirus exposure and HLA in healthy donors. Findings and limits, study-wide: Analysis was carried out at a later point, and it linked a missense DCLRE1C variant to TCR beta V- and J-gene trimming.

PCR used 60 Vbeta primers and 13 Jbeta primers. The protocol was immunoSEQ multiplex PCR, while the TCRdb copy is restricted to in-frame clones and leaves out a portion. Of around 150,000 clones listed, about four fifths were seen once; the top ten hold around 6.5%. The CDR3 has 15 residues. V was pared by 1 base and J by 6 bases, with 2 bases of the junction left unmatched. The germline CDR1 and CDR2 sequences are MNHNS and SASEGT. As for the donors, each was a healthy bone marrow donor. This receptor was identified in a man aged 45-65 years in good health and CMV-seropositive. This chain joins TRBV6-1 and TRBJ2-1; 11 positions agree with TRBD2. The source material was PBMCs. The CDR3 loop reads CASSEGGTSGNEQFF. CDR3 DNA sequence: TGTGCCAGCAGTGAAGGAGGGACTAGCGGCAATGAGCAGTTCTTC.